Below are 24 T cell receptor beta chains sequenced from a single sample in a study of blood T cell repertoires in COVID-19. TCRdb keeps only in-frame clones here, not all; method: immunoSEQ multiplex PCR. The sample consists of about 230,000 clones, 80% to 90% of them appearing once. The sequenced sample consisted of peripheral blood. The receptors originated from a man aged 40-55 years who had recovered from COVID-19.

This rearrangement joins TRBV27 to TRBJ2-4; D may be TRBD1 (6 bases). The V gene lost 4 bases and the J gene lost 0 bases, with 13 bases spanning the gap. Germline V gives CDR1 MNHEY, CDR2 SMNVEV (reference sequence). CDR3 length equals 16 residues. This chain's CDR3 is CASSSRTAIAKNIQYF. The DNA for the CDR3 is TGTGCCAGCAGTTCCCGGACAGCTATAGCCAAAAACATTCAGTACTTC.

The chain has TRBV6-5 and TRBJ2-7; 7 nucleotides align to TRBD1. The CDR3 is 16 residues long. V was clipped by 2 bases and J by 2 bases; unmatched bases: 9. Germline-derived CDR1 and CDR2 are MNHEY and SVGAGI. CDR3 coding DNA: TGTGCCAGCAGTTACCAACCGACAGGGACAACCTACGAGCAGTACTTC. Translated, it gives CASSYQPTGTTYEQYF.

This clone turned up a few times. This chain uses TRBV7-8 with TRBJ1-1; no definite D call. Germline CDR1 is SGHVS and CDR2 is FQNEAQ. This CDR3 is built from 11 residues. V dropped 3 bases and J dropped 6 bases, with 5 bases sitting between them. In nucleotides, the CDR3 is TGTGCCAGCAGCTTGGCTGCTGAAGCTTTCTTT. Amino acids: CASSLAAEAFF.

This sequence joins TRBV27 and TRBJ2-1, with D tentatively TRBD1 (6 bases). Trimming removed 3 bases at V and 5 bases at J, with 11 bases between. Per germline, CDR1 MNHEY and CDR2 SMNVEV (reference sequence). This CDR3 has 14 residues. The CDR3: CASSFYRTDNEQFF. The CDR3 DNA sequence: TGTGCCAGCAGTTTCTACCGGACAGACAATGAGCAGTTCTTC.

The V gene is TRBV2, the J gene TRBJ2-5; D possibly corresponds to TRBD1 (5 bases). The germline V and J ends were trimmed by 4 bases and 2 bases, with 17 bases remaining between them. Germline CDR1 reads SNHLY; CDR2 reads FYNNEI. The length of the CDR3 is 16 residues. The CDR3, as DNA: TGTGCCAGCAGTGGACGGGTAGGGGCAGGTCAAGAGACCCAGTACTTC. Encoded protein: CASSGRVGAGQETQYF.

The chain employs TRBV28 and TRBJ2-7; 8 positions match TRBD1. This CDR3 comprises 14 residues. The germline V gene encodes CDR1 MDHEN and CDR2 SYDVKM. Unmatched junction bases numbered 8, after V lost 5 bases and J lost 5 bases. The CDR3 spells CASSPQGQGHEQYF. CDR3 nucleotide sequence: TGTGCCAGCAGTCCGCAAGGACAGGGTCACGAGCAGTACTTC.

V usage is TRBV4-3 and J usage is TRBJ2-5; 11 bases are a match to TRBD2. This CDR3 comprises 17 residues. V lost 1 base, J lost 5 bases, and 9 bases stayed unmatched. Germline V gene lookup returns CDR1 LGHNA and CDR2 YSLEER. The CDR3 DNA follows: TGCGCCAGCAGCCAAGCTAGTAGCGGGAGGGCCAGTGAGACCCAGTACTTC. Residues: CASSQASSGRASETQYF.

This chain uses TRBV6-5 with TRBJ2-7, with D hard to call. V was clipped by 6 bases and J by 2 bases, with 14 bases between them. Germline CDR1 MNHEY, CDR2 SVGAGI. The CDR3 runs to 14 residues. CDR3 amino acids: CASSPTDSTYEQYF. The CDR3 DNA is TGTGCCAGCAGCCCGACTGACTCAACCTACGAGCAGTACTTC.

The chain links TRBV7-9 to TRBJ2-5; the match to TRBD1 covers 11 bases. CDR3 length equals 16 residues. V trimming: 4 bases; J trimming: 4 bases; junction bases outside the gene matches: 8. Looked up from germline, CDR1 is SEHNR and CDR2 is FQNEAQ (reference sequence). The CDR3 loop is CASSSWDRGAGETQYF. CDR3 bases: TGTGCCAGCAGCTCTTGGGACAGGGGGGCTGGAGAGACCCAGTACTTC.

The gene calls are TRBV5-6 and TRBJ1-1, with D possibly matching TRBD1 (5 bases). CDR3 length equals 18 residues. Germline CDR1 reads SGHDT; CDR2 reads YYEEEE. V lost 4 bases and J lost 0, with 22 bases in between. CDR3 protein: CASSHTVDPGLMNTEAFF. The DNA of the CDR3 is TGTGCCAGCAGCCATACTGTGGATCCGGGACTCATGAACACTGAAGCTTTCTTT. The full variable domain, in which reference TRBV5-6 and TRBJ1-1 provide the parts outside the CDR3, is DAGVTQSPTHLIKTRGQQVTLRCSPKSGHDTVSWYQQALGQGPQFIFQYYEEEERQRGNFPDRFSGHQFPNYSSELNVNALLLGDSALYLCASSHTVDPGLMNTEAFFGQGTRLTVV.

The chain carries TRBV10-2 and TRBJ2-7, with D possibly matching TRBD1 (5 bases). The V and J ends lost 6 bases and 2 bases respectively, with 14 bases between them. Germline CDR1 reads WSHSY; CDR2 reads SAAADI. This CDR3 is built from 14 residues. Written as DNA, the CDR3 is TGCGCCAGCAGAGGGGCAGGTGCAACCTACGAGCAGTACTTC. The encoded protein is CASRGAGATYEQYF.

This clone is a singleton in its sample. V is TRBV11-3 and J is TRBJ2-1; the D is unclear. The CDR3 covers 13 residues. Germline loops: CDR1 SGHNT, CDR2 YENEEA. The germline V and J ends were trimmed by 4 bases and 8 bases, with 12 bases remaining between them. DNA of the CDR3: TGTGCCAGCAGCTCCCCCGAGATGGATGAGCAGTTCTTC. This sequence encodes CASSSPEMDEQFF.

This clone came up a few times. V usage is TRBV18 and J usage is TRBJ2-1; 7 bases line up with TRBD1. V trimming: 3 bases; J trimming: 3 bases; junction bases outside the gene matches: 8. Germline V gene sequence: CDR1 KGHSH, CDR2 LQKENI. The CDR3 is made up of 16 amino acids. The CDR3 bases are TGTGCCAGCTCACCCTATCAGGGGGACGGCTACAATGAGCAGTTCTTC. This gives the protein CASSPYQGDGYNEQFF.

This rearrangement joins TRBV2 to TRBJ1-5; D possibly corresponds to TRBD1 (6 bases). The CDR3 totals 13 residues. Looked up from germline, CDR1 is SNHLY and CDR2 is FYNNEI. Trimming stripped 9 bases from V and 4 bases from J, with 13 bases between. CDR3 sequence: CASRGTPNQPQHF. In DNA, the CDR3 is TGTGCCAGTCGTGGGACACCGAATCAGCCCCAGCATTTT. Full variable domain (outside the CDR3, taken from reference TRBV2 and TRBJ1-5): EPEVTQTPSHQVTQMGQEVILRCVPISNHLYFYWYRQILGQKVEFLVSFYNNEISEKSEIFDDQFSVERPDGSNFTLKIRSTKLEDSAMYFCASRGTPNQPQHFGDGTRLSIL.

This clone was seen a single time. The V gene is TRBV29-1, the J gene TRBJ2-7; the match to TRBD1 covers 7 bases. CDR1 and CDR2 from the germline V gene are SQVTM and ANQGSEA. After removal of 7 bases from V and 0 bases from J, the junction contained 9 bases not matched to a gene. CDR3 size: 14 residues. CDR3 coding DNA: TGCAGCGCCCAGGGACAGCCAGACTCCTACGAGCAGTACTTC. It translates to CSAQGQPDSYEQYF.

As DNA, the CDR3 is TGCGCCAGCAGCCTCCAGAGCAGGAACCAAGAGACCCAGTACTTC. The encoded protein is CASSLQSRNQETQYF. The chain carries TRBV5-1 and TRBJ2-5; D is undetermined. Germline V lookup: CDR1 SGHRS, CDR2 YFSETQ. Trimming pared 4 bases from V and 0 bases from J, leaving 13 bases between. This CDR3 is 15 amino acids long.

The chain combines TRBV27 with TRBJ1-1; D is ambiguous. The CDR3 sequence is 11 residues long. V was clipped by 6 bases and J by 2 bases, with 4 bases between them. Germline V CDR1 and CDR2: MNHEY, SMNVEV (reference sequence). The CDR3 DNA follows: TGTGCCAGCAGGTATAACACTGAAGCTTTCTTT. The encoded protein is CASRYNTEAFF.

The rearrangement joins TRBV3-1 (or the pseudogene TRBV3-2) to TRBJ2-2, with D maybe TRBD2 (6 bases). The CDR3 is 15 amino acids. V gave up 2 bases and J gave up 7 bases, with 14 bases separating them. CDR1 and CDR2 (germline): LGHDT, YNNKEL (reference sequence). The CDR3 DNA is TGTGCCAGCAGCCAACCCGGGAGATTTAGCGGGGAGCTGTTTTTT. Residues: CASSQPGRFSGELFF.

This rearrangement joins TRBV7-2 to TRBJ1-1; 8 bases fit TRBD1. Germline V gives CDR1 SGHTA, CDR2 FQGNSA. J gave up 1 base and V 4 bases, and 5 bases lay outside the gene matches. The CDR3 runs to 15 residues. The CDR3 reads CASSSRTGRNTEAFF. The CDR3 bases are TGTGCCAGCAGCTCCAGGACAGGGAGGAACACTGAAGCTTTCTTT.

This clone was recorded once. The J gene is TRBJ1-2, the V gene TRBV28, with D unclear. The CDR3 runs 16 residues. The germline V and J ends were trimmed by 6 bases and 5 bases, with 22 bases remaining between them. CDR1 MDHEN and CDR2 SYDVKM come from the germline V gene. The CDR3 coding sequence is TGTGCCAGCAGCGGGGATACTTTTTCGGTCGCGTATGGCTACACCTTC. This codes for CASSGDTFSVAYGYTF.

This clone was counted once. V is TRBV5-1 and J is TRBJ1-1; 9 bases match TRBD1. This CDR3 spans 16 amino acids. V was clipped by 2 bases and J by 5 bases; unmatched bases: 10. Germline assignment: CDR1 SGHRS and CDR2 YFSETQ. As DNA, the CDR3 is TGCGCCAGCAGCTTAGGAACAGGGGGCGCGTGGACTGAAGCTTTCTTT. Protein product: CASSLGTGGAWTEAFF.

A few counts support this clone. The genes are TRBV11-2 and TRBJ2-7; 8 bases agree with TRBD2. The CDR3 is 18 residues long. Germline trimming cut 5 bases from V and 0 bases from J; bases unmatched to any gene: 15. Germline V gene sequence: CDR1 SGHAT, CDR2 FQNNGV. DNA for the CDR3: TGTGCCAGCAGCCCGCTCCTAGGGGCGGGAGGCAGCTCCTACGAGCAGTACTTC. Amino acids: CASSPLLGAGGSSYEQYF.

CDR3 sequence reads: CASSQASSGTYEQYF. In nucleotides, the CDR3 is TGTGCCAGCAGCCAAGCCTCTAGCGGGACCTACGAGCAGTACTTC. The genes are TRBV3-1 (or the pseudogene TRBV3-2) and TRBJ2-7; 9 nucleotides agree with TRBD2. Germline loops: CDR1 LGHDT, CDR2 YNNKEL (reference sequence). The length of the CDR3 is 15 residues. V shed 1 base and J 2 bases; nucleotides not matched to a gene: 3.

This clone was observed a handful of times. This sequence joins TRBV29-1 and TRBJ2-5, with D unresolved. The CDR3 loop spans 10 amino acids. Germline V gene sequence: CDR1 SQVTM, CDR2 ANQGSEA. V shed 7 bases and J shed 5 bases, with 8 bases lying between them. In DNA form, the CDR3 reads TGCAGCGGAACCCGGGAGACCCAGTACTTC. Translating gives CSGTRETQYF.